The 20 T cell receptor beta chains given below trace back to one sample, sequenced in a study of shared clonotypes between healthy human individuals. Profiled with immunoSEQ multiplex PCR; TCRdb holds only in-frame clones, not every one. The sample has roughly 2.6 million clones, 85% to 95% seen once. What was sequenced was naive CD4+ T cells sorted from blood. Sample subset: CD45RA+ positively selected. The receptors were gathered from a man aged 18 to 30 in good health.

The CDR3 is CAWLTAGGTDTQYF. The CDR3 region has the DNA TGTGCCTGGTTGACAGCGGGAGGCACAGATACGCAGTATTTT. This rearrangement joins TRBV30 to TRBJ2-3, with TRBD2 identical over 8 bases. There are 14 residues in the CDR3. Germline V CDR1 and CDR2: GTSNPN, SVGIG (reference sequence). J was trimmed by 1 base and V by 5 bases; bases with no gene match: 5.

On this clone: The same CDR3 arises from other DNA sequences in this sample as well. The rearrangement joins TRBV2 to TRBJ1-1, with 8 positions matching TRBD1. This CDR3 region has 14 residues. Germline CDR1 is SNHLY and CDR2 is FYNNEI. Trimming at V came to 4 bases and at J to 4 bases, leaving 5 bases not matched to a gene. The DNA for the CDR3 is TGTGCCAGCAGTGTCCAGGGGGCAGGCACTGAAGCTTTCTTT. Translated, it gives CASSVQGAGTEAFF.

Comment on this clone: The same CDR3 also results from other DNA sequences found in this sample. The chain carries TRBV28 and TRBJ1-2; 7 nucleotides align to TRBD1. Germline lookup yields CDR1 MDHEN and CDR2 SYDVKM. V lost 3 bases and J lost 5; bases outside the gene matches: 6. This CDR3 is built from 14 residues. The DNA of the CDR3 is TGTGCCAGCAGTTTGTCTGACAGGGTGTATGGCTACACCTTC. Its protein product is CASSLSDRVYGYTF.

The rearrangement links TRBV6-1 to TRBJ1-1, with D tentatively TRBD1 (6 bases). The CDR3 loop spans 16 amino acids. Germline V lookup: CDR1 MNHNS, CDR2 SASEGT. V was cut by 0 bases and J by 7 bases, with 18 bases left in between. The CDR3 here is CASSEAMGGGLIEAFF. CDR3 sequence (DNA): TGTGCCAGCAGTGAAGCTATGGGGGGCGGTTTAATTGAAGCTTTCTTT.

CDR3 DNA: TGTGCCATCAGGGCTACGGGACTGGAAGACTACGAGCAGTACTTC. Its translation: CAIRATGLEDYEQYF. The chain links TRBV10-3 to TRBJ2-7; maybe TRBD2 (6 bases). The length of the CDR3 is 15 residues. Germline CDR1 ENHRY, CDR2 SYGVKD. Trimming shortened V by 6 bases and J by 3 bases, and 18 bases separated the two germline ends.

This rearrangement joins TRBV15 to TRBJ2-3, with D tentatively TRBD1 (7 bases). The CDR3 totals 15 residues. Trimming left V 5 bases short and J 5 bases short, with 17 bases between. The germline V gene encodes CDR1 LNHNV and CDR2 YYDKDF (reference sequence). Here the CDR3 reads CATSPGGQRGDTQYF. CDR3 nucleotides: TGTGCCACCAGCCCAGGGGGGCAGAGGGGAGATACGCAGTATTTT.

The chain is built from TRBV5-1 and TRBJ2-5, with D possibly being TRBD1 (6 bases). CDR3 length: 14 amino acids. Germline lookup yields CDR1 SGHRS and CDR2 YFSETQ. V was trimmed by 4 bases and J by 5 bases, leaving 15 bases between them. CDR3 in DNA: TGCGCCAGCAGCCCCTTAGGGGGTAGCGAGACCCAGTACTTC. Protein sequence: CASSPLGGSETQYF.

This chain connects TRBV5-6 to TRBJ1-6; unclear D gene. Trimming took off 4 bases at V and 10 bases at J, with 18 bases between the two ends. The germline V gene has CDR1 SGHDT and CDR2 YYEEEE. The CDR3 covers 15 residues. CDR3 region: CASSERRVLGSPLHF. CDR3 DNA: TGTGCCAGCAGCGAACGAAGGGTGTTGGGGTCACCCCTCCACTTT.

The chain couples TRBV28 to TRBJ1-2, with a tentative D call TRBD1 (6 bases). Germline V gene sequence: CDR1 MDHEN, CDR2 SYDVKM. This CDR3 spans 15 amino acids. The V end was cut by 3 bases, the J end by 4 bases, with 15 bases between. CDR3 amino acids: CASSFRDIRGYGYTF. CDR3 bases: TGTGCCAGCAGTTTCCGGGACATTCGAGGCTATGGCTACACCTTC.

This chain joins TRBV7-6 and TRBJ2-1, with D unresolved. CDR1 and CDR2 from the germline V gene are SGHVS and FNYEAQ. V lost 1 base and J lost 10, with 17 bases in between. The CDR3 runs 15 residues. CDR3 amino acids: CASSLGGGVGREQFF. The CDR3 nucleotides read TGTGCCAGCAGCTTAGGGGGTGGGGTTGGAAGGGAGCAGTTCTTC.

This clone appeared once. V gene TRBV11-3 combines with J gene TRBJ2-7; maybe TRBD2 (5 bases). Between the trimmed V and J ends, which lost 1 base and 6 bases, there was a span of 10 bases. The germline gives CDR1 SGHNT, CDR2 YENEEA. The CDR3 is made up of 13 amino acids. The CDR3 coding sequence is TGTGCCAGCAGCTTAGTAGCGAGCGGCGAGCAGTACTTC. Translated, it gives CASSLVASGEQYF. Complete variable domain (other parts from reference TRBV11-3 and TRBJ2-7): EAGVVQSPRYKIIEKKQPVAFWCNPISGHNTLYWYLQNLGQGPELLIRYENEEAVDDSQLPKDRFSAERLKGVDSTLKIQPAELGDSAVYLCASSLVASGEQYFGPGTRLTVT.

This chain connects TRBV14 to TRBJ1-1; D possibly corresponds to TRBD1 (6 bases). CDR3 length: 15 residues. Germline CDR1 reads SGHDN; CDR2 reads FVKESK. V lost 4 bases and J 1 base, leaving 13 bases between the germline ends. The CDR3: CASSPGWGANTEAFF. In DNA form, the CDR3 reads TGTGCCAGCAGCCCGGGTTGGGGGGCGAACACTGAAGCTTTCTTT.

This chain connects TRBV5-6 to TRBJ1-2; no clear D. Germline V gives CDR1 SGHDT, CDR2 YYEEEE. V lost 0 bases, J lost 4 bases, and 7 bases lay in between. The CDR3 loop spans 13 amino acids. DNA for the CDR3: TGTGCCAGCAGCTTGGCCCTCTTCTATGGCTACACCTTC. It specifies CASSLALFYGYTF.

The chain carries TRBV5-1 and TRBJ2-1, with 8 bases lining up with TRBD2. This CDR3 contains 14 residues. CDR1 is SGHRS and CDR2 is YFSETQ in the germline V gene. V shed 0 bases, J shed 10 bases, and the junction held 6 bases outside the gene matches. CDR3 bases: TGCGCCAGCAGCTTGGGGACTAGCCGAAAAGAGCAGTTCTTC. As protein: CASSLGTSRKEQFF.

The V gene is TRBV5-1, the J gene TRBJ2-2; 7 bases align to TRBD2. Germline CDR1 reads SGHRS; CDR2 reads YFSETQ. V lost 4 bases and J lost 4; bases outside the gene matches: 1. CDR3 length: 13 amino acids. In DNA, the CDR3 is TGCGCCAGCAGCGGCGGGGGCACCGGGGAGCTGTTTTTT. It codes for CASSGGGTGELFF.

V and J are TRBV13 and TRBJ2-2; D may correspond to TRBD1 or TRBD2 (5 bases each). The CDR3 loop spans 15 amino acids. The germline V and J ends were trimmed by 5 bases and 4 bases, with 14 bases remaining between them. Germline-derived CDR1 and CDR2 are PRHDT and FYEKMQ (reference sequence). The CDR3 coding sequence is TGTGCCAGCAGCGGAACGGGACGGATCACCGGGGAGCTGTTTTTT. Encoded protein: CASSGTGRITGELFF.

The rearrangement links TRBV6-6 to TRBJ1-3, with a tentative D call TRBD1 (5 bases). Germline V gene lookup returns CDR1 MNHNY and CDR2 SVGAGI (reference sequence). The V end was cut by 5 bases, the J end by 2 bases, with 13 bases between. The CDR3 runs 15 residues. The CDR3 loop reads CASSPSGGAGNTIYF. CDR3 DNA: TGTGCCAGCAGTCCCTCGGGGGGTGCTGGAAACACCATATATTTT.

Of note for this clone: Other DNA sequences in this sample translate to the same CDR3. The chain uses TRBV19 and TRBJ2-3; D remains unclear. The CDR3 is made up of 12 amino acids. Trimming took off 1 base at V and 4 bases at J, with 3 bases between the two ends. From germline, CDR1 is LNHDA and CDR2 SQIVND (reference sequence). In nucleotides, the CDR3 is TGTGCCAGTAGTATAGTGGCAGATACGCAGTATTTT. Amino acids: CASSIVADTQYF.

Comments on this clone: Other nucleotide sequences in the sample specify the same CDR3. V gene TRBV18 combines with J gene TRBJ2-3; no reliable D call. This CDR3 region has 12 residues. Germline V gene sequence: CDR1 KGHSH, CDR2 LQKENI. V shed 1 base and J shed 4 bases, with 3 bases lying between them. The DNA of the CDR3 is TGTGCCAGCTCACCACGGGCAGATACGCAGTATTTT. This codes for CASSPRADTQYF. The full variable domain, completed using reference TRBV18 and TRBJ2-3, is NAGVMQNPRHLVRRRGQEARLRCSPMKGHSHVYWYRQLPEEGLKFMVYLQKENIIDESGMPKERFSAEFPKEGPSILRIQQVVRGDSAAYFCASSPRADTQYFGPGTRLTVL.

The rearrangement links TRBV28 to TRBJ1-4; 7 bases agree with TRBD1. In germline, CDR1 is MDHEN, CDR2 SYDVKM. CDR3 length: 17 residues. V trimming: 4 bases; J trimming: 7 bases; junction bases outside the gene matches: 15. The CDR3: CASSSQSLRGGGEKLFF. The CDR3 nucleotides are TGTGCCAGCAGTTCTCAATCCCTGAGAGGGGGCGGTGAAAAACTGTTTTTT.